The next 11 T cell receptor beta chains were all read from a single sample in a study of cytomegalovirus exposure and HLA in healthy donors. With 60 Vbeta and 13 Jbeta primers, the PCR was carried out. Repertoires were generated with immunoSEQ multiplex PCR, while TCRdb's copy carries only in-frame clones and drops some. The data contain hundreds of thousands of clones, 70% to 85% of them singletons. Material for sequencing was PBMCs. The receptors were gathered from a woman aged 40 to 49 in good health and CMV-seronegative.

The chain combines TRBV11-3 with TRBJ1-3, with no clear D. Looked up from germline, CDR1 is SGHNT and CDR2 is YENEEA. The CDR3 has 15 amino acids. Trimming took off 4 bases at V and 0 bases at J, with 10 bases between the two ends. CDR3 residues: CASSSRIASGNTIYF. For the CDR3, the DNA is TGTGCCAGCAGCTCACGCATAGCCTCTGGAAACACCATATATTTT.

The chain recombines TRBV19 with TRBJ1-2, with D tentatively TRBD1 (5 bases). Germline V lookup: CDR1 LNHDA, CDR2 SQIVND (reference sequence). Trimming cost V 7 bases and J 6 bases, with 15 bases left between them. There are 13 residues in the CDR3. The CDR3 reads CASKERGHDGYTF. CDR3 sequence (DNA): TGTGCCAGTAAAGAGAGAGGACACGATGGCTACACCTTC.

The CDR3 region is CASSQEGVLLGHNEQFF. The CDR3, as DNA: TGCGCCAGCAGCCAAGAGGGAGTACTACTCGGGCACAATGAGCAGTTCTTC. The V gene is TRBV4-3, the J gene TRBJ2-1, with a tentative D call TRBD2 (5 bases). CDR3 size: 17 residues. The germline V gene has CDR1 LGHNA and CDR2 YSLEER. V dropped 0 bases and J dropped 5 bases, with 17 bases sitting between them.

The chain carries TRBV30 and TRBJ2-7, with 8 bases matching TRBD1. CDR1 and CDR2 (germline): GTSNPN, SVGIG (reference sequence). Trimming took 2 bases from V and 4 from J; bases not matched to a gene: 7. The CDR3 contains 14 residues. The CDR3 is CAWSRTGGKYEQYF. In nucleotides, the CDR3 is TGTGCCTGGAGTCGTACAGGGGGGAAGTACGAGCAGTACTTC.

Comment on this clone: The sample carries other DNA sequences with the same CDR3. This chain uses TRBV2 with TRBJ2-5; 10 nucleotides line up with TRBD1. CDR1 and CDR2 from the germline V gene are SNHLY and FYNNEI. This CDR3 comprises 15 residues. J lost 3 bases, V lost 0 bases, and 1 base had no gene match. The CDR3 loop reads CASSEATGGEETQYF. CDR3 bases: TGTGCCAGCAGTGAAGCGACAGGGGGCGAAGAGACCCAGTACTTC.

This CDR3 is CASSYDRGSGANVLTF. CDR3 sequence (DNA): TGCGCCAGCAGCTACGACAGGGGATCTGGGGCCAACGTCCTGACTTTC. V and J are TRBV4-1 and TRBJ2-6, with 8 bases identical to TRBD1. CDR1 is MGHRA, CDR2 YSYEKL, per germline. With V trimmed by 5 bases and J by 1 base, 4 bases remained unmatched. This CDR3 contains 16 residues.

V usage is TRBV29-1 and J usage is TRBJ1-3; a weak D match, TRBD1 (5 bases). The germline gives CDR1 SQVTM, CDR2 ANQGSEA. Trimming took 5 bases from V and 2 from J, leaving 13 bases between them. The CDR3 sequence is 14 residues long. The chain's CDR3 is CSVLSGITGNTIYF. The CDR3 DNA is TGCAGCGTTCTTTCAGGGATCACTGGAAACACCATATATTTT.

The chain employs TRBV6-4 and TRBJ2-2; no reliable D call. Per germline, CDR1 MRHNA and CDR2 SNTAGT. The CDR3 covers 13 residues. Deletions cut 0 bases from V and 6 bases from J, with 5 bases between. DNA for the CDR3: TGTGCCAGCAGTGACTCCCATGCCGGGGAGCTGTTTTTT. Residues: CASSDSHAGELFF.

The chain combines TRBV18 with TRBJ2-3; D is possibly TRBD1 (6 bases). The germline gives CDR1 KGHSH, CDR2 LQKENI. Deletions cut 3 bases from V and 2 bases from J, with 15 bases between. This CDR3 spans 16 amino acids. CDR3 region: CASSPGAGIYTDTQYF. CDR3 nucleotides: TGTGCCAGCTCACCGGGGGCAGGGATCTACACAGATACGCAGTATTTT.

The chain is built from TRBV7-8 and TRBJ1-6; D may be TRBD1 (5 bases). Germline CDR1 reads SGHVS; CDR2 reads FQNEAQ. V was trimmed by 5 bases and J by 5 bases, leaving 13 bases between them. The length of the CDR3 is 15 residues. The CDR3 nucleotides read TGTGCCAGCAGCCTACGACAGCCTAATAATTCACCCCTCCACTTT. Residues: CASSLRQPNNSPLHF.

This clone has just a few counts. The CDR3 here is CAISESPGRENSPLHF. The CDR3, as DNA: TGTGCCATCAGTGAGTCGCCGGGACGGGAGAATTCACCCCTCCACTTT. The rearrangement joins TRBV10-3 to TRBJ1-6; perhaps TRBD1 as D (5 bases). Germline CDR1 is ENHRY and CDR2 is SYGVKD. The V and J ends lost 0 bases and 7 bases respectively, with 13 bases between them. This CDR3 spans 16 amino acids.